Sequencing of this T cell receptor beta chain was carried out in a study of blood T cell repertoires in COVID-19. Turning to the study itself: The United States, Italy and Spain were the sources of the acute and convalescent COVID-19 samples. Nucleic acid was either cDNA or gDNA, and it came from T cells, B-cell-depleted T cells, or PBMCs.

Per germline, CDR1 MRHNA and CDR2 SNTAGT. Trimming at V came to 6 bases and at J to 8 bases, leaving 7 bases not matched to a gene. This CDR3 region has 13 residues. In the authors' methods: Nucleated cell number was recorded as an estimate derived from reference gene primer amplification. Produced via immunoSEQ multiplex PCR; TCRdb's table is partial and in-frame only. V and J calls and clone size are copied from that table; D and trimming were computed from the DNA. The profile shows under 75,000 clones, roughly 84% of them singletons. Source material: peripheral blood. The clonotype originates from a woman in her 70s with acute or convalescent COVID-19. The chain combines TRBV6-4 with TRBJ1-2; 9 positions agree with TRBD1. The CDR3 spells CASSPGTGFGYTF. CDR3 sequence (DNA): TGTGCCAGCAGCCCCGGGACAGGGTTCGGCTACACCTTC.